Below are 28 T cell receptor beta chains sequenced from a single sample in a study of blood T cell repertoires in COVID-19. Sequencing was performed with immunoSEQ multiplex PCR; in TCRdb, only in-frame clones are kept and a portion is missing. This table has a few hundred thousand clones, 88% appearing once. The sequenced sample was PBMCs or T cells enriched from blood (not recorded which). Receptor source: a woman aged 25 to 45 who had been exposed to COVID-19.

The chain combines TRBV3-1 (or the pseudogene TRBV3-2) with TRBJ1-3; D is uncertain. Deletions cut 1 base from V and 0 bases from J, with 10 bases between. CDR1 is LGHDT, CDR2 YNNKEL, per germline (reference sequence). The CDR3 contains 16 residues. CDR3 sequence: CASSQVGVSSGNTIYF. The CDR3 region has the DNA TGTGCCAGCAGCCAAGTCGGGGTAAGCTCTGGAAACACCATATATTTT.

This chain connects TRBV5-1 to TRBJ2-5; 12 nucleotides align to TRBD2. CDR1 is SGHRS, CDR2 YFSETQ, per germline. V was clipped by 1 base and J by 4 bases; unmatched bases: 2. The CDR3 length is 15 residues. CDR3 nucleotides: TGCGCCAGCAGCTTGAGGGGACTAGCGGGAGAGACCCAGTACTTC. Translation: CASSLRGLAGETQYF. Using reference TRBV5-1 and TRBJ2-5 for the parts outside the CDR3, the full variable domain is KAGVTQTPRYLIKTRGQQVTLSCSPISGHRSVSWYQQTPGQGLQFLFEYFSETQRNKGNFPGRFSGRQFSNSRSEMNVSTLELGDSALYLCASSLRGLAGETQYFGPGTRLLVL.

This chain connects TRBV19 to TRBJ2-7; D is unresolved. The CDR3 loop spans 12 amino acids. CDR1 is LNHDA and CDR2 is SQIVND in the germline V gene (reference sequence). V was pared by 3 bases and J by 7 bases, with 10 bases between. CDR3 sequence (DNA): TGTGCCAGTAGTATTCCCCCCCGGGAGCAGTACTTC. Amino acid sequence: CASSIPPREQYF.

In its sample, this clone was seen once. V gene TRBV11-2 combines with J gene TRBJ2-5; 7 positions match TRBD1. The CDR3 has 17 residues. In germline, CDR1 is SGHAT, CDR2 FQNNGV. J gave up 4 bases and V 2 bases, and 13 bases lay outside the gene matches. CDR3 in amino acids: CASSLKIGGVVRETQYF. The CDR3 DNA reads as TGTGCCAGCAGCTTAAAGATAGGGGGCGTTGTTCGAGAGACCCAGTACTTC.

V usage is TRBV7-3 and J usage is TRBJ2-2; D might be TRBD2 (5 bases). CDR1 and CDR2 (germline): SGHTA, FQGTGA. The CDR3 totals 15 residues. The V and J ends lost 5 bases and 0 bases respectively, with 10 bases between them. The CDR3 spells CASSQGGPNTGELFF. CDR3 bases: TGTGCCAGCAGCCAAGGAGGACCGAACACCGGGGAGCTGTTTTTT.

The chain recombines TRBV3-1 (or the pseudogene TRBV3-2) with TRBJ2-2; possibly TRBD1 for D (6 bases). The germline V gene encodes CDR1 LGHDT and CDR2 YNNKEL (reference sequence). This CDR3 spans 15 amino acids. Trimming left V 0 bases short and J 4 bases short, with 9 bases between. This chain's CDR3 is CASSQDSGVTGELFF. The CDR3 DNA is TGTGCCAGCAGCCAAGATTCAGGGGTCACCGGGGAGCTGTTTTTT.

This chain connects TRBV11-2 to TRBJ2-7; TRBD1 agrees at 11 bases. J was trimmed by 4 bases and V by 2 bases; bases with no gene match: 1. The CDR3 contains 14 residues. From germline, CDR1 is SGHAT and CDR2 FQNNGV. In nucleotides, the CDR3 is TGTGCCAGCAGCTTATGGGACAGGGGGTACGAGCAGTACTTC. Translated, it gives CASSLWDRGYEQYF.

The V gene is TRBV6-5, the J gene TRBJ1-6; possible D gene TRBD1, 6 bases. Germline V lookup: CDR1 MNHEY, CDR2 SVGAGI. Trimming pared 5 bases from V and 7 bases from J, leaving 15 bases between. CDR3 length: 15 amino acids. CDR3 in amino acids: CASSPVRGGNSPLHF. CDR3 bases: TGTGCCAGCAGTCCCGTCCGGGGGGGCAATTCACCCCTCCACTTT.

The chain joins TRBV18 to TRBJ1-1; D not resolved. The V and J ends lost 1 base and 7 bases respectively, with 7 bases between them. This CDR3 contains 12 residues. From germline, CDR1 is KGHSH and CDR2 LQKENI. Here the CDR3 DNA reads TGTGCCAGCTCACCACGAGCTTATGAAGCTTTCTTT. Translating it yields CASSPRAYEAFF.

V usage is TRBV5-1 and J usage is TRBJ2-7; 7 nucleotides match TRBD1. CDR1 is SGHRS, CDR2 YFSETQ, per germline. The trim removed 4 bases at V and 5 bases at J, leaving 6 bases unmatched. The CDR3 is made up of 13 amino acids. DNA for the CDR3: TGCGCCAGCAGCCTAGACAGGGCCAACGAGCAGTACTTC. Its protein product is CASSLDRANEQYF.

The chain links TRBV18 to TRBJ2-6; maybe TRBD1 (6 bases). V shed 1 base and J shed 0 bases, with 10 bases lying between them. The CDR3 is 17 amino acids. CDR1 and CDR2 from the germline V gene are KGHSH and LQKENI. The CDR3 DNA is TGTGCCAGCTCACCACTCGGACAGTCCTCTGGGGCCAACGTCCTGACTTTC. Its translation: CASSPLGQSSGANVLTF.

V and J are TRBV10-1 and TRBJ1-5; the match to TRBD1 covers 8 bases. Germline-derived CDR1 and CDR2 are WNHNN and SYGVQD (reference sequence). V trimming: 2 bases; J trimming: 5 bases; junction bases outside the gene matches: 5. CDR3 length equals 15 residues. The CDR3 DNA sequence: TGCGCCAGCAGTGAGGACAGGGGTGGGGATCAGCCCCAGCATTTT. Protein product: CASSEDRGGDQPQHF.

The V and J genes are TRBV29-1 and TRBJ1-1; 7 bases map to TRBD1. Germline V CDR1 and CDR2: SQVTM, ANQGSEA. V lost 8 bases to trimming and J lost 9 bases; unmatched junction nucleotides: 12. The CDR3 covers 12 residues. As DNA, the CDR3 is TGCAGCCCTGAAGCGGGACAGAACCAAGCTTTCTTT. As protein: CSPEAGQNQAFF. Full variable domain (missing parts from reference TRBV29-1 and TRBJ1-1): SAVISQKPSRDICQRGTSLTIQCQVDSQVTMMFWYRQQPGQSLTLIATANQGSEATYESGFVIDKFPISRPNLTFSTLTVSNMSPEDSSIYLCSPEAGQNQAFFGQGTRLTVV.

The J gene is TRBJ2-7, the V gene TRBV29-1, with D perhaps matching TRBD1 (5 bases). CDR3 length: 11 residues. Germline V gene data show CDR1 as SQVTM and CDR2 as ANQGSEA. Trimming stripped 4 bases from V and 6 bases from J, with 10 bases between. CDR3 amino acids: CSVAVQGEQYF. DNA for the CDR3: TGCAGCGTTGCTGTCCAGGGCGAGCAGTACTTC.

The chain links TRBV29-1 to TRBJ2-1, with D maybe TRBD2 (6 bases). Trimming removed 6 bases from V and 3 bases from J, with 9 bases in between. The CDR3 extends over 12 amino acids. The V gene's germline CDR1 is SQVTM and CDR2 ANQGSEA. The CDR3 region is CSVGDFYNEQFF. The CDR3 region has the DNA TGCAGCGTAGGGGACTTCTACAATGAGCAGTTCTTC.

This sequence joins TRBV6-5 and TRBJ1-3; D perhaps matches TRBD1 (6 bases). The CDR3 extends over 15 amino acids. Germline V gene lookup returns CDR1 MNHEY and CDR2 SVGAGI. The ends were cut back, 4 bases at V and 0 bases at J, with 10 bases in the middle. The CDR3 loop is CASSLQGLSGNTIYF. The CDR3 DNA reads as TGTGCCAGCAGTTTACAGGGCCTCTCTGGAAACACCATATATTTT.

The chain joins TRBV10-2 to TRBJ2-3, with D perhaps matching TRBD1 (6 bases). V gave up 7 bases and J gave up 0 bases, with 17 bases separating them. Germline values: CDR1 WSHSY, CDR2 SAAADI. The CDR3 runs 16 residues. The CDR3 sequence: CASTLLGGTSTDTQYF. As DNA, the CDR3 is TGCGCCAGCACTCTGTTAGGGGGAACTAGCACAGATACGCAGTATTTT.

This clone was seen once. J is TRBJ1-2 and V is TRBV30, with TRBD1 identical over 7 bases. The CDR3 is 16 residues long. CDR1 and CDR2 (germline): GTSNPN, SVGIG (reference sequence). V lost 2 bases, J lost 4 bases, and 13 bases stayed unmatched. CDR3 DNA sequence: TGTGCCTGGAGTCCACGACAGGGCCGGGAGAGCTATGGCTACACCTTC. Residues: CAWSPRQGRESYGYTF.

The CDR3 sequence: CASSRERGDEQFF. The CDR3 coding sequence is TGTGCCAGCTCAAGGGAGCGGGGGGATGAGCAGTTCTTC. V gene TRBV18 combines with J gene TRBJ2-1, with 9 bases matching TRBD2. Germline trimming cut 5 bases from V and 8 bases from J; bases unmatched to any gene: 4. Looked up from germline, CDR1 is KGHSH and CDR2 is LQKENI. CDR3 length: 13 residues. The full variable domain, rest sourced from reference TRBV18 and TRBJ2-1, is NAGVMQNPRHLVRRRGQEARLRCSPMKGHSHVYWYRQLPEEGLKFMVYLQKENIIDESGMPKERFSAEFPKEGPSILRIQQVVRGDSAAYFCASSRERGDEQFFGPGTRLTVL.

The chain employs TRBV7-9 and TRBJ2-2; a possible D gene is TRBD2 (6 bases). The germline V gene encodes CDR1 SEHNR and CDR2 FQNEAQ (reference sequence). V lost 6 bases to trimming and J lost 7 bases, with 9 bases between them. The CDR3 contains 12 residues. The CDR3 region has the DNA TGTGCCAGCAGTTCCGGGGGCGGGGAGCTGTTTTTT. Translation: CASSSGGGELFF.

This rearrangement joins TRBV6-5 to TRBJ1-2, with D tentatively TRBD1 (6 bases). The CDR3 consists of 16 residues. V shed 1 base and J shed 5 bases, with 17 bases lying between them. Germline loops: CDR1 MNHEY, CDR2 SVGAGI. In DNA, the CDR3 is TGTGCCAGCAGTTACTGGTCGGTCAGGGGTGGTTATGGCTACACCTTC. Its translation is CASSYWSVRGGYGYTF.

V is TRBV10-3 and J is TRBJ1-1; 8 positions match TRBD1. Germline V gives CDR1 ENHRY, CDR2 SYGVKD. With 3 bases clipped from V and 6 bases from J, the junction kept 12 bases outside the gene matches. The CDR3 length is 16 residues. The CDR3: CAISDWDRSVEAEAFF. The DNA for the CDR3 is TGTGCCATCAGTGATTGGGACAGGAGTGTAGAGGCTGAAGCTTTCTTT.

The rearrangement uses TRBV27 and TRBJ2-7, with 7 bases that match TRBD2. The germline gives CDR1 MNHEY, CDR2 SMNVEV (reference sequence). This CDR3 has 15 residues. V trimming: 5 bases; J trimming: 0 bases; junction bases outside the gene matches: 7. DNA for the CDR3: TGTGCCAGCAGTCCCCGCGGGAGTGGCTCCTACGAGCAGTACTTC. Residues: CASSPRGSGSYEQYF.

The V call is TRBV11-2, the J call TRBJ1-1; D remains unclear. Trimming took 5 bases from V and 11 from J, leaving 12 bases between them. This CDR3 region has 11 residues. CDR1 is SGHAT and CDR2 is FQNNGV in the germline V gene. CDR3 in amino acids: CASSLGFTAFF. The CDR3 nucleotides are TGTGCCAGCAGCCTCGGGTTCACTGCTTTCTTT.

The genes are TRBV2 and TRBJ2-7; 7 bases line up with TRBD2. The CDR3 runs 16 residues. The V and J ends lost 5 bases and 3 bases, in that order; junction bases with no gene match: 13. CDR1 SNHLY and CDR2 FYNNEI come from the germline V gene. The CDR3 DNA sequence: TGTGCCAGCAGTCCAAGGTGGCGGGAGTGGGGCTACGAGCAGTACTTC. It is translated as CASSPRWREWGYEQYF.

J is TRBJ2-2 and V is TRBV7-9; D unclear. CDR3 length: 12 residues. V was cut by 2 bases and J by 5 bases, with 3 bases left in between. The germline V gene encodes CDR1 SEHNR and CDR2 FQNEAQ (reference sequence). The CDR3 reads CASSLRTGELFF. CDR3 bases: TGTGCCAGCAGCTTACGGACCGGGGAGCTGTTTTTT.

The CDR3 region is CASSLGRAYEQYF. CDR3 sequence (DNA): TGTGCCAGCAGTTTAGGGAGGGCCTACGAGCAGTACTTC. V and J are TRBV12-3 or TRBV12-4 and TRBJ2-7, with a possible D match to TRBD2 (6 bases). V lost 1 base, J lost 2 bases, and 6 bases lay in between. The CDR3 is 13 residues long.

This chain uses TRBV9 with TRBJ2-3; 7 nucleotides match TRBD2. CDR1 and CDR2 (germline): SGDLS, YYNGEE. The junction had 5 bases not matched to a gene; V was cut back by 3 bases and J by 1 base. The CDR3 sequence is 15 residues long. The CDR3 is CASSAIGGGTDTQYF. DNA for the CDR3: TGTGCCAGCAGCGCCATTGGGGGGGGCACAGATACGCAGTATTTT.